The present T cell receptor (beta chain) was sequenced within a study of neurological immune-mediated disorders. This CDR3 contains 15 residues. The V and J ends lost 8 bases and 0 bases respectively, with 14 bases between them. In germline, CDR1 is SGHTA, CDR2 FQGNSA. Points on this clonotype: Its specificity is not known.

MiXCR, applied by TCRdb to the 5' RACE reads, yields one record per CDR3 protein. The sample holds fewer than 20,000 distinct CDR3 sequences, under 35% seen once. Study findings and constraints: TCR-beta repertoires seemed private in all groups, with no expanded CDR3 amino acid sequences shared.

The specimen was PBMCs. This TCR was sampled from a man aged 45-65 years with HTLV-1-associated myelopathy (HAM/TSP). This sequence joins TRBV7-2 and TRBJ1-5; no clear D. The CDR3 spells CASRPAEYSNQPQHF. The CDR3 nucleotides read TGTGCCAGCCGCCCAGCGGAGTATAGCAATCAGCCCCAGCATTTT.